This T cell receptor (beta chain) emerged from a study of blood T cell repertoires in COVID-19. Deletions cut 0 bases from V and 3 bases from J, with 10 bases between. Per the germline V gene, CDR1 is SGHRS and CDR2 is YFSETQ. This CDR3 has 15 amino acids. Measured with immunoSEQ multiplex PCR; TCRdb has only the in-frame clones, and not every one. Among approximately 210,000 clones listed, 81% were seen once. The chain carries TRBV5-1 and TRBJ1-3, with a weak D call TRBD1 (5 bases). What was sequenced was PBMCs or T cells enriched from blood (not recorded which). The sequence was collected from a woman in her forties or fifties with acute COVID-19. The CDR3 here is CASSLAGQLGNTIYF. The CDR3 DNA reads TGCGCCAGCAGCTTGGCCGGACAACTTGGAAACACCATATATTTT.